These 8 T cell receptor beta chains share one sample of origin, sequenced in a study of T-cell memory formation after mild COVID-19. A single record per CDR3 protein comes from TCRdb applying MiXCR to the 5' RACE reads. The sample holds about 340,000 distinct CDR3 sequences, roughly 21% seen once. Input material: PBMCs or a T cell subset sorted from them (not recorded which). All receptors come from an adult woman who had mild COVID-19 (a few samples of this study predate the infection). Cell type and time point are not known.

At least ten counts were recorded for this clonotype. In nucleotides, the CDR3 is TGCAGTGCTAGAGATCTGGGCGCTGAAGCTTTCTTT. This gives the protein CSARDLGAEAFF. The chain combines TRBV20-1 with TRBJ1-1; D call uncertain. This CDR3 has 12 residues. Germline CDR1 DFQATT, CDR2 SNEGSKA (reference sequence). V lost 0 bases to trimming and J lost 6 bases, with 8 bases between them.

This clonotype was observed a few times. The chain carries TRBV6-5 and TRBJ2-7; D ambiguous. The CDR3 has 12 residues. V was cut by 4 bases and J by 6 bases, with 10 bases left in between. Germline CDR1 and CDR2: MNHEY and SVGAGI. The CDR3 bases are TGTGCCAGCAGTTCTGTGGGTGCCGAGCAGTACTTC. Translation: CASSSVGAEQYF.

This clonotype was counted a few times. The rearrangement links TRBV5-6 to TRBJ1-1; TRBD1 agrees at 7 bases. Germline V gives CDR1 SGHDT, CDR2 YYEEEE. V lost 6 bases and J lost 0; bases outside the gene matches: 5. The CDR3 contains 14 residues. Here the CDR3 DNA reads TGTGCCAGCACCCCACAGGGGATGAACACTGAAGCTTTCTTT. Its protein product is CASTPQGMNTEAFF.

The table lists this clonotype with a few counts. J is TRBJ1-2 and V is TRBV5-1, with D possibly being TRBD1 (5 bases). Germline CDR1 reads SGHRS; CDR2 reads YFSETQ. V lost 0 bases to trimming and J lost 7 bases, with 16 bases between them. CDR3 size: 15 residues. The CDR3 nucleotides read TGCGCCAGCAGCTTGGGGCAGGGAAACGGTTTTGGCTACACCTTC. Translation gives CASSLGQGNGFGYTF.

J is TRBJ1-5 and V is TRBV7-9; 8 nucleotides align to TRBD1. Trimming cost V 5 bases and J 1 base; bases outside gene matches: 4. CDR3 length equals 15 residues. Germline assignment: CDR1 SEHNR and CDR2 FQNEAQ (reference sequence). In nucleotides, the CDR3 is TGTGCCAGCAGCCCCCAGGGGGCAAGCAATCAGCCCCAGCATTTT. Translated, it gives CASSPQGASNQPQHF. The full variable domain, in which reference TRBV7-9 and TRBJ1-5 provide the parts outside the CDR3, is DTGVSQNPRHKITKRGQNVTFRCDPISEHNRLYWYRQTLGQGPEFLTYFQNEAQLEKSRLLSDRFSAERPKGSFSTLEIQRTEQGDSAMYLCASSPQGASNQPQHFGDGTRLSIL.

There are a few counts of this clonotype. The rearrangement links TRBV20-1 to TRBJ2-7, with 10 positions matching TRBD1. J was trimmed by 6 bases and V by 0 bases; bases with no gene match: 8. The germline V gene has CDR1 DFQATT and CDR2 SNEGSKA (reference sequence). This CDR3 contains 15 residues. The CDR3 is CSARDGDRGTGEQYF. The CDR3 DNA reads TGCAGTGCTAGAGATGGGGACAGGGGAACTGGCGAGCAGTACTTC.

This rearrangement joins TRBV29-1 to TRBJ1-2; 8 bases line up with TRBD1. Germline values: CDR1 SQVTM, CDR2 ANQGSEA. J lost 7 bases, V lost 7 bases, and 11 bases had no gene match. This CDR3 is 13 amino acids long. The CDR3 protein is CSADPGQVFGYTF. In nucleotides, the CDR3 is TGCAGCGCAGATCCGGGACAGGTGTTTGGCTACACCTTC.

This clonotype was counted only a few times. CDR3 DNA sequence: TGTGCCAGCAGATCCCCCGGGCGGGAGGCCGGCAATGAGCAGTTCTTC. Protein sequence: CASRSPGREAGNEQFF. The V call is TRBV7-9, the J call TRBJ2-1, with 8 nucleotides matching TRBD2. The trim removed 6 bases at V and 6 bases at J, leaving 13 bases unmatched. The germline CDR1 and CDR2 sequences are SEHNR and FQNEAQ (reference sequence). The CDR3 spans 16 residues.